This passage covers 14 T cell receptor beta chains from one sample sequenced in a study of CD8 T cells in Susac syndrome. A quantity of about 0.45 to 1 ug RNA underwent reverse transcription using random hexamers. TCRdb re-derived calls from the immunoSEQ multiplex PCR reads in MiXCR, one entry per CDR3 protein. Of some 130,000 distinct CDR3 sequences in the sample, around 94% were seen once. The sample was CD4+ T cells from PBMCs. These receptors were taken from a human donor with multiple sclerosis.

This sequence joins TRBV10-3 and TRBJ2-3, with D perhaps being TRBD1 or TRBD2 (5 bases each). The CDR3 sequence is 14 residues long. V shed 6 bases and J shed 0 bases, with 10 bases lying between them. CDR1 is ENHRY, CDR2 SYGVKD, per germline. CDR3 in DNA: TGTGCCATCAGAGGGACGGGTAGCACAGATACGCAGTATTTT. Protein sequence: CAIRGTGSTDTQYF.

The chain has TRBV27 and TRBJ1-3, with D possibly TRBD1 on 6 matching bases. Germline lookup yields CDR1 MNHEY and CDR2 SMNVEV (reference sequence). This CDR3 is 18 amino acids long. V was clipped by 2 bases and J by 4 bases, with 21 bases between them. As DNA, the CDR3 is TGTGCCAGCAGTTTAACATACCCTGAGGGGGTAGAAGGAAACACCATATATTTT. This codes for CASSLTYPEGVEGNTIYF.

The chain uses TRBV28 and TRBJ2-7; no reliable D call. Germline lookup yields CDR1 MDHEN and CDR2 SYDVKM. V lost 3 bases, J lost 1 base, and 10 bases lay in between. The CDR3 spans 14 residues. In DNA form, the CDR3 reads TGTGCCAGCAGTTTTGGGCGGATGTCCTACGAGCAGTACTTC. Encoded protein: CASSFGRMSYEQYF.

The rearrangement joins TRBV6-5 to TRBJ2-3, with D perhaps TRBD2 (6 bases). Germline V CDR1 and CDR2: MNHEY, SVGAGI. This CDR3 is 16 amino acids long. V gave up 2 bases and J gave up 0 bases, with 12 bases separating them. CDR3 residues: CASSYLPSGSTDTQYF. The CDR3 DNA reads TGTGCCAGCAGTTACCTCCCCAGCGGGAGCACAGATACGCAGTATTTT.

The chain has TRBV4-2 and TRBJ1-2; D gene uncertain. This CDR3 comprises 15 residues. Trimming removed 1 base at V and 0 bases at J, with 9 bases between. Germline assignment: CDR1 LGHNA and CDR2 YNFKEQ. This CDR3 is CASSQATLSNYGYTF. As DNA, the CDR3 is TGTGCCAGCAGCCAAGCAACGCTCTCTAACTATGGCTACACCTTC.

The CDR3 region is CSARTGGIGELFF. CDR3 sequence (DNA): TGCAGTGCGCGGACAGGGGGGATCGGGGAGCTGTTTTTT. The gene calls are TRBV20-1 and TRBJ2-2; 10 bases align to TRBD1. CDR3 length equals 13 residues. Trimming at V came to 6 bases and at J to 7 bases, leaving 5 bases not matched to a gene. CDR1 and CDR2 from the germline V gene are DFQATT and SNEGSKA (reference sequence).

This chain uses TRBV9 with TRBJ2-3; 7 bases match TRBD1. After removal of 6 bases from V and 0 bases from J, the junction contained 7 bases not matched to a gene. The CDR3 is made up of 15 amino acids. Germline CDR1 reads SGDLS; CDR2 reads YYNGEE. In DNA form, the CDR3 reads TGTGCCAGCAAGGGGGCGGGTACTAGCACAGATACGCAGTATTTT. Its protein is CASKGAGTSTDTQYF.

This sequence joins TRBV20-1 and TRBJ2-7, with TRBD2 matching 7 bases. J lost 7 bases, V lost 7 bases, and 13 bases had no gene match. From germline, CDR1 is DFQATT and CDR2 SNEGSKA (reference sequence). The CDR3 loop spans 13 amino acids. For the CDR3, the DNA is TGCAGTGTGAGGGAGGGAGGGCCCGGGGAGCAGTACTTC. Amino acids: CSVREGGPGEQYF.

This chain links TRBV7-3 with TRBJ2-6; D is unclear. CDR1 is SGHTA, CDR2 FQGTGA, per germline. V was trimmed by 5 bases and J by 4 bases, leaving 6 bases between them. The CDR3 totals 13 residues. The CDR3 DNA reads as TGTGCCAGCAGCCATGGGGGGGCCAACGTCCTGACTTTC. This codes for CASSHGGANVLTF.

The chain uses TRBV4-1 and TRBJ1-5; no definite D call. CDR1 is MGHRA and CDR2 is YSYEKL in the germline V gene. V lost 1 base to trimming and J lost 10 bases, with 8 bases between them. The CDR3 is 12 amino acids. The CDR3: CASSQGVAPQHF. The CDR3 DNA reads TGCGCCAGCAGCCAAGGGGTGGCCCCCCAGCATTTT.

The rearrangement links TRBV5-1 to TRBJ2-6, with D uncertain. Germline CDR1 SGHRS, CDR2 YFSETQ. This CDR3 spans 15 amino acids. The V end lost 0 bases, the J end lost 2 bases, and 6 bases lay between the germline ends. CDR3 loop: CASSLEQAGANVLTF. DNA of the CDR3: TGCGCCAGCAGCTTGGAGCAGGCTGGGGCCAACGTCCTGACTTTC.

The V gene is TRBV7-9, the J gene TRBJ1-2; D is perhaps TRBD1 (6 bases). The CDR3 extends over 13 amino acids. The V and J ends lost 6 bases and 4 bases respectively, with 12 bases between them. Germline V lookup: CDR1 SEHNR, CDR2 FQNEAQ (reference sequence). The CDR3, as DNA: TGTGCCAGCAGTCCCGGACAGATCTATGGCTACACCTTC. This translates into CASSPGQIYGYTF.

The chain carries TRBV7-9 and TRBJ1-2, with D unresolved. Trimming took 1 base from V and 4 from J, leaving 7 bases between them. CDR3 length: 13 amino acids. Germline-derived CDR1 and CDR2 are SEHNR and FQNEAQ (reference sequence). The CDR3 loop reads CASSLGEFYGYTF. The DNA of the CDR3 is TGTGCCAGCAGCTTAGGAGAATTCTATGGCTACACCTTC. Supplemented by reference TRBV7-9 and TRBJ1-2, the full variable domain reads DTGVSQNPRHKITKRGQNVTFRCDPISEHNRLYWYRQTLGQGPEFLTYFQNEAQLEKSRLLSDRFSAERPKGSFSTLEIQRTEQGDSAMYLCASSLGEFYGYTFGSGTRLTVV.

In DNA, the CDR3 is TGTGCCAGCAGTGCCCCGGGACCCCAAAGCTCCTACAATGAGCAGTTCTTC. Translation gives CASSAPGPQSSYNEQFF. The rearrangement uses TRBV25-1 and TRBJ2-1; TRBD1 or TRBD2 may be the D gene (5 bases each). CDR3 length equals 17 residues. Germline CDR1 reads MGHDK; CDR2 reads SYGVNS. The V and J ends lost 4 bases and 0 bases respectively, with 16 bases between them.